This T cell receptor beta chain came from a study of blood T cell repertoires in COVID-19. Original handling: Amplification from reference gene primers served as the basis for estimated nucleated cell counts. The repertoire was sequenced with immunoSEQ multiplex PCR; TCRdb's copy has only in-frame clones and lacks some. V, J and clone size were drawn from that table, and D and trimming were deduced from the DNA. The sample yields roughly 290,000 clones, 80% to 90% seen once. V was trimmed by 4 bases and J by 1 base, leaving 8 bases between them. Germline lookup yields CDR1 GTSNPN and CDR2 SVGIG (reference sequence). The CDR3 is 13 amino acids. The participants were between roughly 18 and 90 years old and came from 24 US areas.

The sequenced material came from PBMCs or T cells enriched from blood (not recorded which). The chain employs TRBV30 and TRBJ1-3, with D hard to call. The clonotype was recovered from a man aged 25-40 years who had recovered from COVID-19. This CDR3 is CAWNPGSGNTIYF. The CDR3 region has the DNA TGTGCCTGGAACCCGGGGTCTGGAAACACCATATATTTT.